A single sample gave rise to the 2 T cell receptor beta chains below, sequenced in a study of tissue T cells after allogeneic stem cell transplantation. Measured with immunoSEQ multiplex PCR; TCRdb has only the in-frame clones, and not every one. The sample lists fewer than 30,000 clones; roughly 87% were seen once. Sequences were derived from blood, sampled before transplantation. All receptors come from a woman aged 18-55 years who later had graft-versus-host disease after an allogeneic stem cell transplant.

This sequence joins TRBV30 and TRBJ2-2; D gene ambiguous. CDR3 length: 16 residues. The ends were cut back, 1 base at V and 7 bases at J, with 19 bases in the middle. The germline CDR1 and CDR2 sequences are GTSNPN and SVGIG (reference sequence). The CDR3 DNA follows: TGTGCCTGGAGTGGCTCCACCCGAGGAATCAACGGGGAGCTGTTTTTT. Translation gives CAWSGSTRGINGELFF.

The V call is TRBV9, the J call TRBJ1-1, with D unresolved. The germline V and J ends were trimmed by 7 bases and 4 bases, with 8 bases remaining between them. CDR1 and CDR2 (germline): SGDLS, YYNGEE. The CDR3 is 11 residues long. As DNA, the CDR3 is TGTGCCAGCGGAGGGTCCACTGAAGCTTTCTTT. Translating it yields CASGGSTEAFF.